The clone carrying this T cell receptor (beta chain) was seen a handful of times. This study enrolled people aged about 18 to 100 from about two dozen US geographic areas. Authors' methods: Using reference gene primer amplification, nucleated cell counts were estimated. Assay used: immunoSEQ multiplex PCR; TCRdb lists only in-frame clones, some missing. The V and J calls and clone size are taken from that table; D and trimming were inferred from the DNA. The sample carries some 410,000 clones, approximately 88% recorded once. The data derive from a study of blood T cell repertoires in COVID-19. Looking at the study overall: Sample material is recorded as cDNA or gDNA derived from T cells, B-cell-depleted T cells, or PBMCs.

Germline CDR1 and CDR2: MGHDK and SYGVNS. The J segment lost 5 bases and the V segment lost 7 bases, leaving 5 bases of the junction unmatched. The CDR3 sequence is 13 residues long. The sequence was collected from a woman in her 30s with acute COVID-19. The genes are TRBV25-1 and TRBJ2-3, with 8 bases that match TRBD2. The sample was PBMCs or T cells enriched from blood (not recorded which). DNA of the CDR3: TGTGCCAGCACAGCGGGGGCCGGAGATACGCAGTATTTT. This gives the protein CASTAGAGDTQYF.